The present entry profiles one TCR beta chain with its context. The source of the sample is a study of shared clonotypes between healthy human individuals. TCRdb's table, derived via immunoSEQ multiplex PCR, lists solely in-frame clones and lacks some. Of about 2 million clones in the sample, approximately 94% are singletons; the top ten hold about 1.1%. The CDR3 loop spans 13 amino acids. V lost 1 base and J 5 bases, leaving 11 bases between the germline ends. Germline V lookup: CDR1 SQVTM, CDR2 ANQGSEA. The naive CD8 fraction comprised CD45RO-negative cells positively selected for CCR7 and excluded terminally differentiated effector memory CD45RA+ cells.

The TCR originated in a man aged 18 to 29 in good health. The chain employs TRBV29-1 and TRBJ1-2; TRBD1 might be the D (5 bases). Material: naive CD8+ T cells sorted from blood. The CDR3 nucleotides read TGCAGCGTTGAAGGGGGGGAGGAGTATGGCTACACCTTC. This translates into CSVEGGEEYGYTF.